This T cell receptor (beta chain) was sequenced during a study of cytomegalovirus exposure and HLA in healthy donors. CDR1 and CDR2 from the germline V gene are MGHDK and SYGVNS. V gave up 5 bases and J gave up 1 base, with 11 bases separating them. This CDR3 region has 14 residues. Amplification used 60 Vbeta primers and 13 Jbeta primers. The assay was immunoSEQ multiplex PCR, and TCRdb's table has in-frame clones only and misses some. The sample holds about 160,000 clones, 60% to 80% seen once. The rearrangement joins TRBV25-1 to TRBJ1-1; unclear D gene. The sequence was collected from a woman aged 25 to 39 in good health and CMV-seronegative. Source material: PBMCs. CDR3 residues: CASSKLNPNTEAFF. CDR3 in DNA: TGTGCCAGCAGTAAACTAAACCCGAACACTGAAGCTTTCTTT.